This T cell receptor beta chain was captured in a study of shared clonotypes between healthy human individuals. About the study: Participating donors consisted of two women and three men aged 18 to 49. Per donor, three plates held CD4 naive cells, three held CD4 memory, two held CD8 naive and one held CD8 memory.

On this clone: Other nucleotide sequences from this sample produce the same CDR3.

An approximately 200 ng quantity of DNA, about 30,000 T cell genomes, went into the sorted-subset replicate PCRs. TCRdb keeps only in-frame clones here, not all; method: immunoSEQ multiplex PCR. The repertoire holds 950,000 to 1,100,000 clones, roughly 70% seen once, with about 1.5% in the top ten. The sequence was collected from a man younger than 35 in good health. The sequenced material came from memory CD4+ T cells sorted from blood. As to subset: CD45RA-negative fraction.

The CDR3 sequence: CASSLGGTTDTQYF. The CDR3 coding sequence is TGCGCCAGCAGCTTGGGGGGCACCACAGATACGCAGTATTTT. V usage is TRBV5-1 and J usage is TRBJ2-3, with D tentatively TRBD1 (5 bases). CDR3 length: 14 residues. Trimming removed 0 bases at V and 2 bases at J, with 7 bases between. Germline V gene lookup returns CDR1 SGHRS and CDR2 YFSETQ.